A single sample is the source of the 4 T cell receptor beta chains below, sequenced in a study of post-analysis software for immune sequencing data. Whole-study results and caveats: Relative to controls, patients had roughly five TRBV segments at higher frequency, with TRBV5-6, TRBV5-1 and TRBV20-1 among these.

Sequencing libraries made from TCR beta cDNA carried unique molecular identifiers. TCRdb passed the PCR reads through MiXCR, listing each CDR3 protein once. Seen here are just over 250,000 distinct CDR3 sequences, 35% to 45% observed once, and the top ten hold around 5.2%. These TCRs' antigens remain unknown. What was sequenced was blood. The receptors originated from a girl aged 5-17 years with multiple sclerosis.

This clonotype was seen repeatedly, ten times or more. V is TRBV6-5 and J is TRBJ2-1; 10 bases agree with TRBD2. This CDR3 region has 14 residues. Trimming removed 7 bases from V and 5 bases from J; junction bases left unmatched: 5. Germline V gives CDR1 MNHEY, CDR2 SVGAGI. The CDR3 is CASNLAGGNNEQFF. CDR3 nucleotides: TGTGCCAGCAATTTAGCGGGGGGTAACAATGAGCAGTTCTTC.

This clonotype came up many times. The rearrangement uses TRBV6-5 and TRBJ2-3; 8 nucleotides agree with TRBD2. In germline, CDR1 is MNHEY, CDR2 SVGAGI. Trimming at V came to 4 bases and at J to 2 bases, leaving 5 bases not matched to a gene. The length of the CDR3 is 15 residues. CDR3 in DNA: TGTGCCAGCAGTTTACTAGCGGCCCACACAGATACGCAGTATTTT. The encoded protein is CASSLLAAHTDTQYF.

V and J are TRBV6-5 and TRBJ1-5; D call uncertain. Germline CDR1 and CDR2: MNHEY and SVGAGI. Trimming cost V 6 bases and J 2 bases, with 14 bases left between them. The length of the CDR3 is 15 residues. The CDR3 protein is CASRTGLFGNQPQHF. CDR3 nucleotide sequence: TGTGCCAGCAGGACCGGGCTGTTCGGCAATCAGCCCCAGCATTTT.

In DNA, the CDR3 is TGTGCCAGCACGGGACTAGCCTCCTACGAGCAGTACTTC. Its translation is CASTGLASYEQYF. This chain joins TRBV7-2 and TRBJ2-7; TRBD2 matches 9 bases. V was clipped by 7 bases and J by 0 bases; unmatched bases: 1. This CDR3 region has 13 residues. Germline lookup yields CDR1 SGHTA and CDR2 FQGNSA.